Listed below are T cell receptor beta chains from one sample, sequenced in a study of cytomegalovirus exposure and HLA in healthy donors. Sequencing used immunoSEQ multiplex PCR; TCRdb keeps in-frame clones, though not all of them. The sample yields about 95,000 clones, under 85% seen once. The source material was PBMCs. Every receptor here comes from a woman between 35 and 50 years old in good health and CMV-seropositive. The CDR3 runs from the conserved cysteine through the conserved F or W. Each record gives: CDR3 protein, CDR3 DNA, clone size, V gene, D gene, J gene. A D gene is named only where the DNA matches it firmly. Size is omitted from some rows. Given values are once, few, many or a class for expanded clones.

CASSQTGGFEQFF	TGTGCCAGCAGTCAGACAGGGGGGTTCGAGCAGTTCTTC	NA	TRBV6-6	TRBD1	TRBJ2-1
CASSKSQRESPRDTQYF	TGTGCCAGCAGCAAATCTCAGCGGGAGAGCCCCCGCGATACGCAGTATTTT	NA	TRBV21-1	NA	TRBJ2-3
CASRRDSSSYEQYF	TGTGCCAGCAGGAGGGACAGCAGCTCCTACGAGCAGTACTTC	NA	TRBV28	TRBD1	TRBJ2-7
CASSEAGSAFF	TGTGCCAGCAGTGAAGCAGGGAGTGCTTTCTTT	NA	TRBV6-1	NA	TRBJ1-1
CASSQKDRARLEIFRPQETQYF	TGTGCCAGCAGCCAAAAGGACAGGGCCAGATTGGAGATATTCAGGCCCCAAGAGACCCAGTACTTC	NA	TRBV7-8	TRBD1	TRBJ2-5
CASSRPLIRNIQYF	TGTGCCAGCAGCCGCCCCTTAATCAGGAACATTCAGTACTTC	NA	TRBV9	NA	TRBJ2-4
CAWTLYAPTEAFF	TGTGCCTGGACTCTCTACGCGCCCACTGAAGCTTTCTTT	NA	TRBV30	NA	TRBJ1-1
CASSKQNEQYF	TGTGCCAGCAGTAAACAGAACGAGCAGTACTTC	NA	TRBV6-6	NA	TRBJ2-7
CASSFYLREFIPVTYSEQFF	TGTGCCAGCAGTTTCTATCTGCGGGAGTTTATTCCCGTTACCTACAGTGAGCAGTTCTTC	NA	TRBV28	TRBD2	TRBJ2-1
CAWSVTGGPTEAFF	TGTGCCTGGAGTGTAACGGGGGGACCCACTGAAGCTTTCTTT	NA	TRBV30	NA	TRBJ1-1
CASSPLAGGLYNEQFF	TGTGCCAGCTCACCCCTAGCGGGAGGGCTCTACAATGAGCAGTTCTTC	once	TRBV18	TRBD2	TRBJ2-1
CASSQDRGTGELFF	TGTGCTAGCAGCCAAGACAGAGGTACCGGGGAGCTGTTTTTT	few	TRBV7-7	NA	TRBJ2-2
CASSIISGSTHEQYF	TGTGCCAGTAGTATAATTAGCGGGAGTACGCACGAGCAGTACTTC	NA	TRBV19	TRBD2	TRBJ2-7
CSVRSGVETQYF	TGCAGCGTCCGGTCGGGTGTCGAGACCCAGTACTTC	NA	TRBV29-1	NA	TRBJ2-5
CASSIRRGEVREQYF	TGTGCCAGTAGTATAAGGCGGGGAGAGGTAAGGGAGCAGTACTTC	NA	TRBV19	NA	TRBJ2-7
CASSLPETDTQYF	TGTGCCAGCAGCTTGCCAGAAACAGATACGCAGTATTTT	NA	TRBV5-4	NA	TRBJ2-3
CSVGKREHDEQFF	TGCAGCGTTGGCAAGCGGGAGCACGATGAGCAGTTCTTC	NA	TRBV29-1	TRBD2	TRBJ2-1
CSAKDRAAFF	TGCAGTGCCAAGGACAGGGCAGCTTTCTTT	NA	TRBV20-1	TRBD1	TRBJ1-1
CASSLTGTGNNEQFF	TGTGCCAGTAGTCTGACCGGGACAGGGAACAATGAGCAGTTCTTC	NA	TRBV19	TRBD1	TRBJ2-1
CASSKGQVSYNEQFF	TGTGCCAGCAGCAAAGGACAGGTCTCCTACAATGAGCAGTTCTTC	many	TRBV6-6	TRBD1	TRBJ2-1
CASSESYSDQPQHF	TGTGCCAGCAGTGAATCTTACTCCGATCAGCCCCAGCATTTT	NA	TRBV2	NA	TRBJ1-5
CASSLRGTSYGYTF	TGTGCCAGCAGCTTACGCGGCACTTCGTATGGCTACACCTTC	NA	TRBV5-8	NA	TRBJ1-2
CSVESPRDRGYEQYF	TGCAGCGTTGAATCCCCCCGGGACAGGGGCTACGAGCAGTACTTC	NA	TRBV29-1	TRBD1	TRBJ2-7
CAGSQREGGADTQYF	TGCGCCGGCAGCCAGCGGGAGGGTGGAGCAGATACGCAGTATTTT	NA	TRBV4-1	TRBD2	TRBJ2-3
CASSPLISTDTQYF	TGTGCCAGCAGCCCCCTAATATCGACAGATACGCAGTATTTT	NA	TRBV2	NA	TRBJ2-3
CAWSVHPGRGEKLFF	TGTGCCTGGAGTGTACATCCGGGAAGAGGTGAAAAACTGTTTTTT	NA	TRBV30	NA	TRBJ1-4
CAWSIPRVSEQYF	TGTGCCTGGAGCATTCCACGGGTCTCCGAGCAGTACTTC	NA	TRBV30	NA	TRBJ2-7
CASSLDWDRVEKLFF	TGTGCCAGCAGCTTGGATTGGGACAGGGTCGAAAAACTGTTTTTT	NA	TRBV5-5	TRBD1	TRBJ1-4
CASSDGPGTGGGMNTEAFF	TGTGCCAGCAGCGATGGCCCCGGGACAGGGGGCGGAATGAACACTGAAGCTTTCTTT	NA	TRBV5-4	TRBD1	TRBJ1-1
CASSSQGAGETQYF	TGTGCCAGCAGCTCACAGGGGGCAGGGGAGACCCAGTACTTC	NA	TRBV7-3	TRBD1	TRBJ2-5
CASISERTGASRNF	TGTGCCAGCATTTCTGAGCGGACAGGGGCATCTCGAAACTTC	NA	TRBV6-1	TRBD1	TRBJ2-7
CASSLRGAGGPAGELFF	TGTGCCAGCAGCTTAAGGGGAGCGGGAGGGCCGGCCGGGGAGCTGTTTTTT	NA	TRBV7-3	TRBD2	TRBJ2-2
CASRSSHYGYTF	TGTGCCAGCAGGTCCTCTCACTATGGCTACACCTTC	NA	TRBV6-5	NA	TRBJ1-2
CASSERTGLKSGANVLTF	TGTGCCAGCAGCGAGAGGACAGGGCTAAAGTCTGGGGCCAACGTCCTGACTTTC	few	TRBV9	TRBD1	TRBJ2-6
CSSSDGLAQYNEQFF	TGTTCCAGCAGCGATGGACTAGCGCAATACAATGAGCAGTTCTTC	NA	TRBV7-9	TRBD2	TRBJ2-1
CASSAQGLNEKLFF	TGTGCCAGCAGTGCACAGGGTCTAAATGAAAAACTGTTTTTT	NA	TRBV2	NA	TRBJ1-4
CASSPLGSNYGYTF	TGTGCCAGCAGTCCTCTGGGCTCCAACTATGGCTACACCTTC	NA	TRBV6-5	NA	TRBJ1-2
CASSSTGRNTEAFF	TGTGCCAGCAGTTCTACAGGGAGGAACACTGAAGCTTTCTTT	NA	TRBV25-1	NA	TRBJ1-1
CASRRGGGTDTQYF	TGTGCCAGCAGGAGGGGGGGCGGCACAGATACGCAGTATTTT	NA	TRBV6-5	NA	TRBJ2-3
CSVERTGVGTEAFF	TGCAGCGTCGAGAGGACAGGGGTTGGTACTGAAGCTTTCTTT	NA	TRBV29-1	TRBD1	TRBJ1-1
CASSQDSPGTSGSWEQFF	TGCGCCAGCAGCCAAGATTCCCCCGGGACTAGCGGGAGCTGGGAGCAGTTCTTC	NA	TRBV4-1	TRBD2	TRBJ2-1
CASSLFPTYTQYF	TGTGCCAGCAGCTTGTTCCCTACTTATACGCAGTATTTT	NA	TRBV7-3	NA	TRBJ2-3
CASSQPLAGGPDTQYF	TGTGCCAGCAGCCAGCCACTAGCGGGAGGGCCGGATACGCAGTATTTT	NA	TRBV7-6	TRBD2	TRBJ2-3
CASRRRSMNTEAFF	TGTGCCAGCAGACGCAGGTCAATGAACACTGAAGCTTTCTTT	NA	TRBV2	NA	TRBJ1-1
CAISEKARTGGDTEAFF	TGTGCCATCAGTGAGAAGGCCCGGACAGGGGGGGACACTGAAGCTTTCTTT	NA	TRBV10-3	TRBD1	TRBJ1-1
CASSRGLAGVLQETQYF	TGCGCCAGCAGCCGGGGACTAGCGGGAGTGTTACAAGAGACCCAGTACTTC	NA	TRBV4-1	TRBD2	TRBJ2-5
CASSRQGVYADTQYF	TGTGCCAGCAGTAGACAGGGGGTTTACGCAGATACGCAGTATTTT	NA	TRBV6-1	TRBD1	TRBJ2-3
CAPEPGAEAFF	TGTGCCCCCGAGCCGGGGGCTGAAGCTTTCTTT	NA	TRBV30	NA	TRBJ1-1
CASSLSNQPQHF	TGTGCCAGCAGTCTCTCTAATCAGCCCCAGCATTTT	NA	TRBV6-1	NA	TRBJ1-5
CASSRPGTGSNYGYTF	TGTGCCAGCAGTCGTCCCGGGACAGGGTCTAACTATGGCTACACCTTC	once	TRBV28	TRBD1	TRBJ1-2
CASSVAGSTDTQYF	TGTGCCAGCAGCGTAGCGGGAAGCACAGATACGCAGTATTTT	NA	TRBV9	NA	TRBJ2-3
CASSDPTSGNEQYF	TGTGCCAGCAGTGACCCGACTAGCGGGAACGAGCAGTACTTC	NA	TRBV2	TRBD2	TRBJ2-7
CASSESGVLGGYTF	TGTGCCAGCAGTGAAAGTGGAGTATTAGGAGGCTACACCTTC	NA	TRBV6-1	NA	TRBJ1-2